Listed here are 21 T cell receptor beta chains from one sample, sequenced in a study of cytomegalovirus exposure and HLA in healthy donors. Data came from immunoSEQ multiplex PCR; TCRdb stores just in-frame clones and leaves some out. Of 110,000 to 150,000 clones in the sample, less than 95% were seen once. Material: PBMCs. All receptors derive from a man between 18 and 29 years old in good health and CMV-seropositive.

This chain joins TRBV6-5 and TRBJ1-2, with D uncertain. Trimming removed 6 bases at V and 2 bases at J, with 7 bases between. This CDR3 has 12 amino acids. Germline V lookup: CDR1 MNHEY, CDR2 SVGAGI. CDR3: CASRPGNYGYTF. The CDR3 nucleotides are TGTGCCAGCAGGCCCGGGAACTATGGCTACACCTTC.

The rearrangement joins TRBV29-1 to TRBJ2-7; 10 bases align to TRBD1. The CDR3 sequence is 12 residues long. Germline V lookup: CDR1 SQVTM, CDR2 ANQGSEA. The V gene end was trimmed by 7 bases and the J gene end by 2 bases; junction bases not matched to a gene: 2. CDR3 in DNA: TGCAGCGGAGGACAGGGGGCCTACGAGCAGTACTTC. Its translation: CSGGQGAYEQYF.

V is TRBV27 and J is TRBJ2-1, with D possibly TRBD2 on 6 matching bases. The germline V gene has CDR1 MNHEY and CDR2 SMNVEV (reference sequence). The V end lost 4 bases, the J end lost 2 bases, and 21 bases lay between the germline ends. The CDR3 spans 18 residues. CDR3 region: CASSSPTHGGPTYNEQFF. For the CDR3, the DNA is TGTGCCAGCAGTTCCCCCACCCACGGAGGGCCCACCTACAATGAGCAGTTCTTC.

The chain recombines TRBV7-2 with TRBJ2-7; 12 bases agree with TRBD2. Per the germline V gene, CDR1 is SGHTA and CDR2 is FQGNSA. Unmatched junction bases numbered 1, after V lost 1 base and J lost 6 bases. The CDR3 has 14 amino acids. The CDR3 sequence: CASSLELAGGEQYF. The CDR3, as DNA: TGTGCCAGCAGCTTAGAACTAGCGGGAGGCGAGCAGTACTTC.

V usage is TRBV6-1 and J usage is TRBJ2-7; 8 bases align to TRBD1. Germline trimming cut 4 bases from V and 2 bases from J; bases unmatched to any gene: 1. This CDR3 comprises 13 residues. CDR1 is MNHNS and CDR2 is SASEGT in the germline V gene. Here the CDR3 DNA reads TGTGCCAGCAGTGCGGGACAGGCCTACGAGCAGTACTTC. Protein product: CASSAGQAYEQYF.

The rearrangement uses TRBV4-1 and TRBJ1-2, with 10 bases aligning to TRBD1. Germline trimming cut 4 bases from V and 5 bases from J; bases unmatched to any gene: 10. Germline values: CDR1 MGHRA, CDR2 YSYEKL. The CDR3 covers 16 residues. In DNA, the CDR3 is TGCGCCAGCAGCCCCCAGGCCGGGACAGGGGCTTATGGCTACACCTTC. This codes for CASSPQAGTGAYGYTF.

The rearrangement joins TRBV29-1 to TRBJ2-5; TRBD2 aligns across 8 bases. This CDR3 is 12 amino acids long. The ends lost 3 bases at V and 6 bases at J; junction bases unmatched: 3. Germline V gene sequence: CDR1 SQVTM, CDR2 ANQGSEA. CDR3 amino acids: CSVESGRQTQYF. The CDR3 DNA reads TGCAGCGTTGAGAGCGGGAGACAGACCCAGTACTTC.

The DNA for the CDR3 is TGTGCCAGCAGTCCAGTCGGGGGTCTCACAGATACGCAGTATTTT. It translates to CASSPVGGLTDTQYF. This chain joins TRBV7-2 and TRBJ2-3; D might be TRBD2 (6 bases). The CDR3 is 15 amino acids. Germline assignment: CDR1 SGHTA and CDR2 FQGNSA. V lost 6 bases and J lost 2, with 15 bases in between.

This chain joins TRBV10-3 and TRBJ2-2; possible D gene TRBD2, 6 bases. The CDR3 covers 14 residues. CDR1 ENHRY and CDR2 SYGVKD come from the germline V gene. V gave up 7 bases and J gave up 4 bases, with 13 bases separating them. The chain's CDR3 is CAITLGLSTGELFF. In DNA form, the CDR3 reads TGTGCCATCACCCTAGGACTATCCACCGGGGAGCTGTTTTTT.

This chain connects TRBV25-1 to TRBJ2-5; 7 bases match TRBD1. Germline-derived CDR1 and CDR2 are MGHDK and SYGVNS. The CDR3 consists of 11 residues. The V and J ends lost 8 bases and 5 bases, in that order; junction bases with no gene match: 2. This chain's CDR3 is CASQGVETQYF. The CDR3 DNA reads TGTGCCAGCCAGGGGGTGGAGACCCAGTACTTC. Based on the CDR3 plus reference TRBV25-1 and TRBJ2-5, the full variable domain is EADIYQTPRYLVIGTGKKITLECSQTMGHDKMYWYQQDPGMELHLIHYSYGVNSTEKGDLSSESTVSRIRTEHFPLTLESARPSHTSQYLCASQGVETQYFGPGTRLLVL.

The chain uses TRBV5-1 and TRBJ2-7; 7 bases map to TRBD2. CDR1 SGHRS and CDR2 YFSETQ come from the germline V gene. Trimming cost V 1 base and J 4 bases; bases outside gene matches: 5. The CDR3 is 14 residues long. CDR3 loop: CASSLTSAVYEQYF. In DNA, the CDR3 is TGCGCCAGCAGCTTGACTAGCGCCGTTTACGAGCAGTACTTC. Complete variable domain (other parts from reference TRBV5-1 and TRBJ2-7): KAGVTQTPRYLIKTRGQQVTLSCSPISGHRSVSWYQQTPGQGLQFLFEYFSETQRNKGNFPGRFSGRQFSNSRSEMNVSTLELGDSALYLCASSLTSAVYEQYFGPGTRLTVT.

V usage is TRBV7-2 and J usage is TRBJ2-1, with TRBD2 as a possible D gene (6 bases). Germline V gene sequence: CDR1 SGHTA, CDR2 FQGNSA. The CDR3 extends over 13 amino acids. Trimming stripped 1 base from V and 10 bases from J, with 11 bases between. The chain's CDR3 is CASSLGRGGEQFF. The CDR3 nucleotides read TGTGCCAGCAGCTTAGGCCGTGGGGGGGAGCAGTTCTTC.

The V and J genes are TRBV29-1 and TRBJ2-2; TRBD2 might be the D (5 bases). CDR3 length: 15 residues. Trimming left V 4 bases short and J 0 bases short, with 12 bases between. Germline V gives CDR1 SQVTM, CDR2 ANQGSEA. The CDR3 loop reads CSVGSGSTNTGELFF. In nucleotides, the CDR3 is TGCAGCGTTGGCAGTGGGAGCACGAACACCGGGGAGCTGTTTTTT.

The chain has TRBV27 and TRBJ2-2; possibly TRBD1 for D (6 bases). Germline loops: CDR1 MNHEY, CDR2 SMNVEV (reference sequence). The CDR3 contains 14 residues. With 6 bases removed from V and 3 bases from J, the gap between germline ends came to 11 bases. CDR3 DNA: TGTGCCAGCAGCCAGGGGCTCTACACCGGGGAGCTGTTTTTT. Protein product: CASSQGLYTGELFF.

This clone was picked up one time. The rearrangement joins TRBV28 to TRBJ2-7; 9 positions match TRBD1. V gave up 3 bases and J gave up 5 bases; unmatched junction bases: 2. This CDR3 is built from 13 residues. Germline CDR1 is MDHEN and CDR2 is SYDVKM. This CDR3 is CASSLDRGHEQYF. In nucleotides, the CDR3 is TGTGCCAGCAGTTTGGACAGGGGTCACGAGCAGTACTTC. Full variable domain (missing parts from reference TRBV28 and TRBJ2-7): DVKVTQSSRYLVKRTGEKVFLECVQDMDHENMFWYRQDPGLGLRLIYFSYDVKMKEKGDIPEGYSVSREKKERFSLILESASTNQTSMYLCASSLDRGHEQYFGPGTRLTVT.

The rearrangement uses TRBV2 and TRBJ2-7; D may be TRBD2 (5 bases). Between the trimmed V and J ends, which lost 3 bases and 5 bases, there was a span of 14 bases. CDR3 length equals 14 residues. Germline lookup yields CDR1 SNHLY and CDR2 FYNNEI. CDR3 sequence reads: CASSEIRGTNEQYF. The CDR3 bases are TGTGCCAGCAGTGAGATACGGGGTACAAACGAGCAGTACTTC.

This sequence joins TRBV28 and TRBJ2-5; weak D call: TRBD2 (5 bases). With 5 bases removed from V and 5 bases from J, the gap between germline ends came to 12 bases. The germline V gene encodes CDR1 MDHEN and CDR2 SYDVKM. The CDR3 totals 13 residues. This CDR3 is CASSPPGEETQYF. The CDR3 nucleotides read TGTGCCAGCAGTCCCCCCGGGGAGGAGACCCAGTACTTC.

This chain links TRBV11-3 with TRBJ2-1; D not resolved. Trimming took off 3 bases at V and 4 bases at J, with 7 bases between the two ends. Per the germline V gene, CDR1 is SGHNT and CDR2 is YENEEA. CDR3 size: 13 residues. This CDR3 is CASSLGSYNEQFF. CDR3 bases: TGTGCCAGCAGCTTGGGCAGTTACAATGAGCAGTTCTTC.

The chain carries TRBV28 and TRBJ1-1; D unclear. Trimming shortened V by 5 bases and J by 0 bases, and 16 bases separated the two germline ends. The CDR3 spans 16 residues. CDR1 MDHEN and CDR2 SYDVKM come from the germline V gene. The CDR3 DNA sequence: TGTGCCAGCAGTAGGAGGGTGACACTAATGAACACTGAAGCTTTCTTT. Translation gives CASSRRVTLMNTEAFF.

This chain joins TRBV11-2 and TRBJ2-1, with D hard to call. The length of the CDR3 is 14 residues. Trimming left V 0 bases short and J 5 bases short, with 8 bases between. The V gene's germline CDR1 is SGHAT and CDR2 FQNNGV. The CDR3 loop is CASSLELLHNEQFF. DNA for the CDR3: TGTGCCAGCAGCTTAGAATTACTCCACAATGAGCAGTTCTTC.

This clone was seen a single time. The V gene is TRBV2, the J gene TRBJ2-3, with D maybe TRBD2 (6 bases). There are 15 residues in the CDR3. Deletions cut 7 bases from V and 5 bases from J, with 19 bases between. Germline assignment: CDR1 SNHLY and CDR2 FYNNEI. The CDR3 nucleotides are TGTGCCAGCAAGACTAGTCCCCTAACAGGAGATACGCAGTATTTT. This translates into CASKTSPLTGDTQYF.